One sample yielded the 12 T cell receptor beta chains listed below, sequenced in a study of early T cells in non-severe SARS-CoV-2 infection. MiXCR was run by TCRdb on the 5' RACE reads, yielding one entry per CDR3 protein. The sample records under 45,000 distinct CDR3 sequences, approximately 7.2% being singletons. Sample: whole blood, taken at baseline. The receptors stem from an adult who was a healthcare worker with PCR-confirmed SARS-CoV-2 infection or an uninfected control (not recorded which).

V and J are TRBV6-1 and TRBJ2-2, with TRBD1 identical over 7 bases. Per the germline V gene, CDR1 is MNHNS and CDR2 is SASEGT. The CDR3 has 14 amino acids. V lost 7 bases, J lost 4 bases, and 6 bases stayed unmatched. CDR3 bases: TGTGCCAGCACTCCGACAGGGCGCACCGGGGAGCTGTTTTTT. Translated, it gives CASTPTGRTGELFF.

This clonotype was observed a few times. This chain uses TRBV7-9 with TRBJ2-1; D remains ambiguous. The CDR3 totals 12 residues. Germline V lookup: CDR1 SEHNR, CDR2 FQNEAQ (reference sequence). V gave up 5 bases and J gave up 4 bases, with 6 bases separating them. The CDR3 nucleotides read TGTGCCAGCAGCCAACAATACAATGAGCAGTTCTTC. This codes for CASSQQYNEQFF. Full variable domain (missing parts from reference TRBV7-9 and TRBJ2-1): DTGVSQNPRHKITKRGQNVTFRCDPISEHNRLYWYRQTLGQGPEFLTYFQNEAQLEKSRLLSDRFSAERPKGSFSTLEIQRTEQGDSAMYLCASSQQYNEQFFGPGTRLTVL.

At least ten counts were recorded for this clonotype. This chain joins TRBV5-1 and TRBJ1-5; tentatively, D is TRBD1 (5 bases). Germline CDR1 is SGHRS and CDR2 is YFSETQ. This CDR3 is built from 15 residues. V lost 7 bases and J lost 0, with 14 bases in between. CDR3 region: CASRLRDDSNQPQHF. The CDR3 nucleotides read TGCGCCAGCCGCCTGCGGGACGATAGCAATCAGCCCCAGCATTTT.

This clonotype was detected many times. The V gene is TRBV30, the J gene TRBJ1-2; D is unresolved. Germline V lookup: CDR1 GTSNPN, CDR2 SVGIG (reference sequence). There are 13 residues in the CDR3. Between the trimmed V and J ends, which lost 4 bases and 2 bases, there was a span of 11 bases. For the CDR3, the DNA is TGTGCCTGGACCCCACGAGGCAACTATGGCTACACCTTC. Translating gives CAWTPRGNYGYTF.

This chain uses TRBV5-1 with TRBJ2-1; tentatively, D is TRBD1 or TRBD2 (6 bases each). The CDR3 is 15 residues long. V shed 4 bases and J shed 3 bases, with 14 bases lying between them. From germline, CDR1 is SGHRS and CDR2 YFSETQ. CDR3 DNA: TGCGCCAGCAGCCCAGGGGCGGGACTCTACAATGAGCAGTTCTTC. Translating gives CASSPGAGLYNEQFF.

This chain connects TRBV6-6 to TRBJ1-1; unclear D gene. Germline V gene sequence: CDR1 MNHNY, CDR2 SVGAGI (reference sequence). The V end lost 5 bases, the J end lost 5 bases, and 18 bases lay between the germline ends. This CDR3 region has 15 residues. The CDR3 nucleotides are TGTGCCAGCAGTGACCAATTGGATATGGAGACTGAAGCTTTCTTT. Translation gives CASSDQLDMETEAFF.

This clonotype has just a few counts. The chain carries TRBV12-3 or TRBV12-4 and TRBJ2-7; D ambiguous. This CDR3 contains 14 residues. Trimming took 3 bases from V and 3 from J, leaving 12 bases between them. CDR3 sequence reads: CASSFGPSFYEQYF. The CDR3 coding sequence is TGTGCCAGCAGTTTCGGACCCTCCTTCTACGAGCAGTACTTC.

The V and J genes are TRBV6-5 and TRBJ1-4; 7 nucleotides agree with TRBD1. The length of the CDR3 is 14 residues. Germline CDR1 is MNHEY and CDR2 is SVGAGI. The J segment lost 7 bases and the V segment lost 2 bases, leaving 4 bases of the junction unmatched. This CDR3 reads CASSYTAGGEKLFF. For the CDR3, the DNA is TGTGCCAGCAGTTACACGGCAGGGGGTGAAAAACTGTTTTTT.

This clonotype has only a few counts. The chain has TRBV29-1 and TRBJ2-5; D call uncertain. Germline lookup yields CDR1 SQVTM and CDR2 ANQGSEA. This CDR3 is 11 amino acids long. Trimming shortened V by 3 bases and J by 5 bases, and 7 bases separated the two germline ends. CDR3 protein: CSVETAETQYF. The CDR3 nucleotides are TGCAGCGTTGAGACGGCGGAGACCCAGTACTTC.

In this sample, this clonotype turned up a few times. The genes are TRBV7-2 and TRBJ2-1; D might be TRBD1 (6 bases). Germline assignment: CDR1 SGHTA and CDR2 FQGNSA. The length of the CDR3 is 15 residues. V lost 3 bases and J lost 4, with 13 bases in between. The CDR3 coding sequence is TGTGCCAGCAGCTTCCAACACAGGGATTACAATGAGCAGTTCTTC. This translates into CASSFQHRDYNEQFF.

The chain joins TRBV5-1 to TRBJ1-6, with TRBD1 identical over 7 bases. This CDR3 contains 15 residues. The V and J ends lost 4 bases and 10 bases, in that order; junction bases with no gene match: 11. Germline values: CDR1 SGHRS, CDR2 YFSETQ. CDR3 loop: CASSPQGGGESPLHF. CDR3 DNA sequence: TGCGCCAGCAGCCCTCAGGGGGGGGGCGAATCACCCCTCCACTTT. Complete variable domain (other parts from reference TRBV5-1 and TRBJ1-6): KAGVTQTPRYLIKTRGQQVTLSCSPISGHRSVSWYQQTPGQGLQFLFEYFSETQRNKGNFPGRFSGRQFSNSRSEMNVSTLELGDSALYLCASSPQGGGESPLHFGNGTRLTVT.

This clonotype turned up a few times. J is TRBJ1-5 and V is TRBV6-1; D not resolved. Germline V lookup: CDR1 MNHNS, CDR2 SASEGT. V lost 10 bases and J 0 bases, leaving 16 bases between the germline ends. The CDR3 runs 15 residues. This CDR3 reads CATKVRLDSNQPQHF. CDR3 sequence (DNA): TGTGCCACCAAGGTTAGGCTAGATAGCAATCAGCCCCAGCATTTT.